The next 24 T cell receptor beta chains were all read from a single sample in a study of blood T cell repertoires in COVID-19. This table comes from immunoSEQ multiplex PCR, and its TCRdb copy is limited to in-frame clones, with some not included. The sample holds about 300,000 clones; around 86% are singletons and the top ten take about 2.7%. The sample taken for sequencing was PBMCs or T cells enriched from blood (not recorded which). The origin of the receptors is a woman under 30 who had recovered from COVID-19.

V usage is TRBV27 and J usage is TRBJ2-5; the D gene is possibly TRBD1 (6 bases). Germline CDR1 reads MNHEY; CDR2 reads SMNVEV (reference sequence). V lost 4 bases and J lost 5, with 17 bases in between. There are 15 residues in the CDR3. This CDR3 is CASSSPPGVAETQYF. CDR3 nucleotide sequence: TGTGCCAGCAGTTCCCCTCCAGGGGTTGCGGAGACCCAGTACTTC.

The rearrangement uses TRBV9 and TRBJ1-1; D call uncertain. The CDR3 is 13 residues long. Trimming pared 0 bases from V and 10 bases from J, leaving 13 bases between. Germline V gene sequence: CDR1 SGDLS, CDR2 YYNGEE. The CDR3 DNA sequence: TGTGCCAGCAGCGTAGTGGATGGGCCGTTAGCTTTCTTT. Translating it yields CASSVVDGPLAFF.

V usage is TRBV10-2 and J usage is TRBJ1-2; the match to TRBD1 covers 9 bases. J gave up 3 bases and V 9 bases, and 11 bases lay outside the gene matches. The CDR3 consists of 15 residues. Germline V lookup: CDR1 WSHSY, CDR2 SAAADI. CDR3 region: CASQRGQGLYYGYTF. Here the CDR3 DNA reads TGCGCCAGTCAAAGGGGACAGGGTCTATACTATGGCTACACCTTC.

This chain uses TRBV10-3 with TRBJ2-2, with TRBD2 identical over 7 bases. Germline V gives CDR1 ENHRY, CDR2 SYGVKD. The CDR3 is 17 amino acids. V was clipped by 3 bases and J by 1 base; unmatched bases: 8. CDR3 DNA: TGTGCCATCAGTGACCTCGAGTCGGGGGGGAACACCGGGGAGCTGTTTTTT. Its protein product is CAISDLESGGNTGELFF.

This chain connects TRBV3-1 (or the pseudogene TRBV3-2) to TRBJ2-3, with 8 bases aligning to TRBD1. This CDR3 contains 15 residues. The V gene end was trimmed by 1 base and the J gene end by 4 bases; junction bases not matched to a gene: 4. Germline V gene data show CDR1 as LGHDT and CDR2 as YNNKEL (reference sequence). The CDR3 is CASSQGGQAPDTQYF. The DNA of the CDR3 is TGTGCCAGCAGCCAAGGGGGACAGGCCCCAGATACGCAGTATTTT.

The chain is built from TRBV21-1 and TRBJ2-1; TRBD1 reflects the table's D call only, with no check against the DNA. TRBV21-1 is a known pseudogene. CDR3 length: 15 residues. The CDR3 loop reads CASRRKGAGKNEQFF. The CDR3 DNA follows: TGTGCCAGCAGGAGAAAGGGGGCAGGGAAGAATGAGCAGTTCTTC.

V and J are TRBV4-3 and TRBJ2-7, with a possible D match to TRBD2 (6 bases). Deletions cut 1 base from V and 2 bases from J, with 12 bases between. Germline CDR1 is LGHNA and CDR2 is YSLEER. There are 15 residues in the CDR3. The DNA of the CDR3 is TGCGCCAGCAGCCAAGGGAGGGTCAGCCCCTACGAGCAGTACTTC. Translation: CASSQGRVSPYEQYF.

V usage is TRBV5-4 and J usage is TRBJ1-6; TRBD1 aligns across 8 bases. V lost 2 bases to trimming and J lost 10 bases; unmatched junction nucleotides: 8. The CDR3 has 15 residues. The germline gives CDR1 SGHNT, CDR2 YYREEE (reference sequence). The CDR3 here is CASSFYGTGESPLHF. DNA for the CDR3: TGTGCCAGCAGCTTTTATGGGACAGGTGAATCACCCCTCCACTTT.

The CDR3 sequence: CASVQGLDTEAFF. The CDR3, as DNA: TGTGCCAGTGTACAGGGGCTGGACACTGAAGCTTTCTTT. The chain couples TRBV19 to TRBJ1-1; 7 nucleotides align to TRBD1. The CDR3 sequence is 13 residues long. Germline trimming cut 8 bases from V and 3 bases from J; bases unmatched to any gene: 6. CDR1 LNHDA and CDR2 SQIVND come from the germline V gene (reference sequence).

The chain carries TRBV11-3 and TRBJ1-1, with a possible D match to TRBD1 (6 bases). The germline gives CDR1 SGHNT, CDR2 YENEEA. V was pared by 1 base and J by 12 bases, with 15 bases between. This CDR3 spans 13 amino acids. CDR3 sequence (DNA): TGTGCCAGCAGCTTAGCTACAGGGACAACGACTTTCTTT. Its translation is CASSLATGTTTFF.

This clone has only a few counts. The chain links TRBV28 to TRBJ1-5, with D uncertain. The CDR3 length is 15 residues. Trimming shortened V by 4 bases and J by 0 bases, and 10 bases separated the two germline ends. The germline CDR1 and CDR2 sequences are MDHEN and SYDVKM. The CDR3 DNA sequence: TGTGCCAGCAGTTCCCAGGCTGATAGCAATCAGCCCCAGCATTTT. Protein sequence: CASSSQADSNQPQHF.

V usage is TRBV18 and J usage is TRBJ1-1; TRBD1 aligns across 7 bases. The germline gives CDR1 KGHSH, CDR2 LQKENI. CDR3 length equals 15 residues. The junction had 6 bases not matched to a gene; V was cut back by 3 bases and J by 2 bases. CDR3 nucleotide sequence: TGTGCCAGCTCACCCTGGCAGGGGGAAAACACTGAAGCTTTCTTT. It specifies CASSPWQGENTEAFF.

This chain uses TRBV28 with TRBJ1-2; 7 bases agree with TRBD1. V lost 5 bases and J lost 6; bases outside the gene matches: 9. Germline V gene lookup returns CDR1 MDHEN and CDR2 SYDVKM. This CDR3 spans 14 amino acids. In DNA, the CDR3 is TGTGCCAGCAGTCCACCCGGACAGGTCGATGGCTACACCTTC. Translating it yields CASSPPGQVDGYTF.

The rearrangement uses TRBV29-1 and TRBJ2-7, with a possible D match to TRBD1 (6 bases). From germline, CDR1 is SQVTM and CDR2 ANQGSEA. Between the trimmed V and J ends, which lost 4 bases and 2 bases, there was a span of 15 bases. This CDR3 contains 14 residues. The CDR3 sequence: CSVAMDGTPYEQYF. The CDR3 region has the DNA TGCAGCGTTGCGATGGACGGGACACCCTACGAGCAGTACTTC.

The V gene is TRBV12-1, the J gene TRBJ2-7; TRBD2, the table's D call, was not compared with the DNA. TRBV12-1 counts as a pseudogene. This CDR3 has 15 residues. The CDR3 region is CASSFEREVLFEQYF. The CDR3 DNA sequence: TGTGCCAGCAGCTTTGAGCGGGAGGTATTATTCGAGCAGTACTTC.

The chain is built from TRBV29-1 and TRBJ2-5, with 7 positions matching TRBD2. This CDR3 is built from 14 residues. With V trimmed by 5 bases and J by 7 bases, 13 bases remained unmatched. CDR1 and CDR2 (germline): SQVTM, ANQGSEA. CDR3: CSVRGVSEEGTQYF. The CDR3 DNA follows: TGCAGCGTTCGGGGGGTATCGGAGGAGGGGACCCAGTACTTC.

The CDR3 region is CASSWGLAGGTDTQYF. CDR3 bases: TGTGCCAGCAGCTGGGGACTAGCGGGAGGAACAGATACGCAGTATTTT. This chain uses TRBV7-9 with TRBJ2-3; 15 positions match TRBD2. This CDR3 has 16 residues. Unmatched junction bases numbered 2, after V lost 4 bases and J lost 3 bases. Germline values: CDR1 SEHNR, CDR2 FQNEAQ (reference sequence).

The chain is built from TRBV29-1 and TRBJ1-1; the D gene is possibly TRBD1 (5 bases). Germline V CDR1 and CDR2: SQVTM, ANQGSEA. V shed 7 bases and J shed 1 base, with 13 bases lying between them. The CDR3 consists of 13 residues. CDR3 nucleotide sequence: TGCAGCGCCACAATTCAGGGGAACACTGAAGCTTTCTTT. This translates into CSATIQGNTEAFF.

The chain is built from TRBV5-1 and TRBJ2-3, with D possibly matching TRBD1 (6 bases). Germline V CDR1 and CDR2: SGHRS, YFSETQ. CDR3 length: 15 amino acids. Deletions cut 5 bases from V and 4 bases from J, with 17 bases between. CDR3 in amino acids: CASSLRWGQADTQYF. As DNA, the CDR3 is TGCGCCAGCAGTCTCCGCTGGGGGCAAGCAGATACGCAGTATTTT. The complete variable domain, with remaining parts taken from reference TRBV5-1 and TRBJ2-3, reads KAGVTQTPRYLIKTRGQQVTLSCSPISGHRSVSWYQQTPGQGLQFLFEYFSETQRNKGNFPGRFSGRQFSNSRSEMNVSTLELGDSALYLCASSLRWGQADTQYFGPGTRLTVL.

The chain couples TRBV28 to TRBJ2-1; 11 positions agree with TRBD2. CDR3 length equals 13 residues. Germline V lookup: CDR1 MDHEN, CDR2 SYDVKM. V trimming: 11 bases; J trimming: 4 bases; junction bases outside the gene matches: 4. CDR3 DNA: TGTGCCGTCGGGACTAGCGGTTACAATGAGCAGTTCTTC. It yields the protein CAVGTSGYNEQFF.

The CDR3 protein is CATRQPPTKVYF. CDR3 coding DNA: TGTGCCACTAGACAGCCCCCTACGAAGGTGTACTTC. This chain connects TRBV28 to TRBJ2-7; tentative D call: TRBD1 (5 bases). The CDR3 is 12 amino acids. With 10 bases removed from V and 12 bases from J, the gap between germline ends came to 22 bases. From germline, CDR1 is MDHEN and CDR2 SYDVKM.

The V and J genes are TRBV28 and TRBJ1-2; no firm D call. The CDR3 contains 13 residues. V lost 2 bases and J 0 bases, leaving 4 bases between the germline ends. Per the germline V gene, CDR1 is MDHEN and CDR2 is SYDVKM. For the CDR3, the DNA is TGTGCCAGCAGTTTAACTGCTAACTATGGCTACACCTTC. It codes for CASSLTANYGYTF.

The CDR3 DNA is TGTGCCAGCAGCGCGCGGGATGGTCCCCCAGTCTCTGGAAACACCATATATTTT. Its translation is CASSARDGPPVSGNTIYF. The genes are TRBV9 and TRBJ1-3; D not certain. Germline V CDR1 and CDR2: SGDLS, YYNGEE. The V end was cut by 3 bases, the J end by 0 bases, with 19 bases between. The CDR3 is 18 residues long. Full variable domain (rest looked up from reference TRBV9 and TRBJ1-3): DSGVTQTPKHLITATGQRVTLRCSPRSGDLSVYWYQQSLDQGLQFLIQYYNGEERAKGNILERFSAQQFPDLHSELNLSSLELGDSALYFCASSARDGPPVSGNTIYFGEGSWLTVV.

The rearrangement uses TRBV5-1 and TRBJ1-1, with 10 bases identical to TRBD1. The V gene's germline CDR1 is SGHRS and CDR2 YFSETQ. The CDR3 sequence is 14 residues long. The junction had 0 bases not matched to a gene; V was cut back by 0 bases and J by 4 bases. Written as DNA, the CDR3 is TGCGCCAGCAGCTTGGGGGACAGGGGCACTGAAGCTTTCTTT. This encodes CASSLGDRGTEAFF.